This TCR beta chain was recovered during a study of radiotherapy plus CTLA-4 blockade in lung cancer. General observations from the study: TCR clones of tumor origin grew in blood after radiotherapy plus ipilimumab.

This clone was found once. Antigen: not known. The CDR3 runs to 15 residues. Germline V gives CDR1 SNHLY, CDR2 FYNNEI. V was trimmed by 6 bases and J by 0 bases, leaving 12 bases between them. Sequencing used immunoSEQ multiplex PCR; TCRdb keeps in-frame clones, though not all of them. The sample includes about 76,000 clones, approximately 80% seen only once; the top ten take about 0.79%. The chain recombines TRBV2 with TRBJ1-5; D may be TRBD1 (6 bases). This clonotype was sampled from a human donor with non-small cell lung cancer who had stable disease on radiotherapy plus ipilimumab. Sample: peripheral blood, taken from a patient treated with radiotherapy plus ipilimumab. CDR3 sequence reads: CASSVGQYSNQPQHF. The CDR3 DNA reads TGTGCCAGCAGCGTTGGACAGTATAGCAATCAGCCCCAGCATTTT.